The clone carrying this T cell receptor beta chain was seen repeatedly, ten times or more. No antigen is known for it. MiXCR was run by TCRdb on the RT-PCR reads, yielding one entry per CDR3 protein. This table holds hundreds of thousands of distinct CDR3 sequences, under 9% found once. The data originate from a study of response to subunit inactivated influenza vaccine. The V gene's germline CDR1 is SNHLY and CDR2 FYNNEI. This CDR3 contains 14 residues. Trimming took 4 bases from V and 0 from J; bases not matched to a gene: 2. Regarding the study as a whole: The authors put forward the suggestion that each seasonal influenza vaccination may bring in only a limited number of new T cells.

The sequencing here drew on PBMCs from blood, taken around 25 months after vaccination. The chain joins TRBV2 to TRBJ1-1, with 7 bases identical to TRBD1. The clonotype was recovered from a man aged 50 to 75 who received an inactivated influenza vaccine. The CDR3 nucleotides are TGTGCCAGCAGTGGACAGGGACTGAACACTGAAGCTTTCTTT. Translation gives CASSGQGLNTEAFF. Looking up the rest from reference TRBV2 and TRBJ1-1 gives the full variable domain: EPEVTQTPSHQVTQMGQEVILRCVPISNHLYFYWYRQILGQKVEFLVSFYNNEISEKSEIFDDQFSVERPDGSNFTLKIRSTKLEDSAMYFCASSGQGLNTEAFFGQGTRLTVV.